The rows below give T cell receptor beta chains drawn from one sample of a study of shared clonotypes between healthy human individuals. TCRdb keeps only in-frame clones here, not all; method: immunoSEQ multiplex PCR. This sample carries roughly 2.2 million clones, roughly 93% of them seen once, and the ten largest clones take 0.39%. Sequencing was done on a sample of naive CD4+ T cells from PBMCs. These receptors came from a young man in good health. Some clones in this sample may be carry-over from other donors' samples. Both conserved end residues are part of each CDR3.

len	v_gene	j_gene	CDR3aa
13	TRBV6-5	TRBJ2-1	CASKVTNYNEQFF
14	TRBV4-1	TRBJ2-1	CASCRREGYNEQFF
15	TRBV15	TRBJ1-2	CATSRVRREDYGYTF
15	TRBV5-1	TRBJ1-1	CASSWAGQGNTEAFF
16	TRBV10-1	TRBJ2-1	CASSPIGGESLNEQFF
15	TRBV19	TRBJ2-1	CASSPGDRPYNEQFF
16	TRBV28	TRBJ2-1	CASRPSSSGRLNEQFF
15	TRBV5-1	TRBJ2-2	CASSSLAADVGELFF
15	TRBV4-1	TRBJ1-4	CASSPPGQGAKGLFF
13	TRBV6-6	TRBJ2-7	CASSKPDRGGQYF
13	TRBV30	TRBJ2-7	CAWGIAGPYEQYF
14	TRBV5-1	TRBJ2-7	CASSLGQTTYEQYF
13	TRBV7-9	TRBJ1-2	CASSRDGSGGYTF
15	TRBV7-9	TRBJ2-1	CASSPLAGTQNEQFF
14	TRBV5-4	TRBJ1-1	CASSAAGRQGEAFF
13	TRBV12-5	TRBJ2-6	CASAASGANVLTF
14	TRBV6-5	TRBJ2-7	CASSYSIGGNEQYF
15	TRBV6-5	TRBJ2-1	CASSYRGMSGNEQFF
16	TRBV11-2	TRBJ2-7	CASSAPTSGSSYEQYF
16	TRBV28	TRBJ2-1	CASRPQGAGGHNEQFF
15	TRBV6-1	TRBJ2-7	CASSEPPGTEREQYF
15	TRBV4-3	TRBJ1-1	CASSQDVRGATEAFF
12	TRBV15	TRBJ2-1	CATSRDARKSFF
15	TRBV7-9	TRBJ2-3	CASSQDREPPDTQYF
16	TRBV18	TRBJ2-1	CASSPPWAGSYNEQFF
17	TRBV4-2	TRBJ1-5	CASSHPAGTGPYQPQHF
14	TRBV6-1	TRBJ2-5	CASSEGGTRETQYF
13	TRBV27	TRBJ1-6	CASSLDRGSPLHF
13	TRBV11-3	TRBJ2-7	CASSRASSYEQYF
14	TRBV5-1	TRBJ2-1	CASSTATGSVEQFF
13	TRBV7-9	TRBJ2-3	CASSLTGADTQYF
15	TRBV5-1	TRBJ1-1	CASSFDSVMNTEAFF
13	TRBV6-6	TRBJ1-5	CASTQTSNQPQHF
13	TRBV18	TRBJ2-4	CASSPTGKDIQYF
19	TRBV21-1	TRBJ2-7	CASSTGGGLVSPDTYEQYF
15	TRBV7-2	TRBJ1-5	CASSLEVWVNQPQHF
17	TRBV5-4	TRBJ2-5	CASSAAPGPGQGETQYF
14	TRBV6-5	TRBJ1-2	CASSPRTHSYGYTF
17	TRBV28	TRBJ2-3	CASTPLIAGAPLDTQYF
15	TRBV7-2	TRBJ2-2	CASSLGPRGTGELFF
13	TRBV19	TRBJ1-2	CASSIPGVGGYTF
14	TRBV28	TRBJ2-3	CASSFGQNTDTQYF
15	TRBV4-2	TRBJ1-1	CASSQAVYGETEAFF
11	TRBV7-9	TRBJ2-1	CASSPGYEQFF
15	TRBV6-5	TRBJ2-7	CASSFVTGGSYEQYF
11	TRBV28	.	CASSRAYEQYF
16	TRBV9	TRBJ2-3	CASSVRQRLDTDTQYF
15	TRBV2	TRBJ1-1	CASSEAIQANTEAFF
13	TRBV7-3	TRBJ2-5	CASSRAIQETQYF
15	TRBV6-1	TRBJ2-3	CASSGGTYSTDTQYF
16	TRBV28	TRBJ2-1	CASSLRPSGSITEQFF
13	TRBV30	TRBJ1-1	CAWSVPEGTEAFF
17	TRBV11-2	TRBJ2-2	CASSPLGGRTNTGELFF
18	TRBV18	TRBJ2-1	CASSPRALAGDSYNEQFF